This T cell receptor (beta chain) was identified during a study of blood T cell repertoires in COVID-19. Whole-study context: Italy, Spain and the United States were the sources of the convalescent and acute COVID-19 samples. T cells, B-cell-depleted T cells, or PBMCs supplied cDNA or gDNA.

Original handling: The assay estimated nucleated cells by amplifying reference gene primers. Data came from immunoSEQ multiplex PCR; TCRdb stores just in-frame clones and leaves some out. D and trimming come from the DNA, and the V and J calls and clone size come from that table. This table holds under 50,000 clones, around 79% found once. This clone appeared a single time. CDR3 length equals 15 residues. V lost 1 base and J 6 bases, leaving 14 bases between the germline ends. Germline V gene lookup returns CDR1 SGHVS and CDR2 FQNEAQ. V usage is TRBV7-8 and J usage is TRBJ2-3; perhaps TRBD2 as D (6 bases). The sample taken for sequencing was peripheral blood. This TCR was sampled from a human donor with active or convalescent COVID-19. The donor label of this sample is uncertain. CDR3 DNA sequence: TGTGCCAGCAGCTTAGACTCGGGGGTAAGGGATACGCAGTATTTT. Protein product: CASSLDSGVRDTQYF.